One sample yielded the 22 T cell receptor beta chains listed below, sequenced in a study of PD-1 blockade in classical Hodgkin lymphoma. Profiled with immunoSEQ multiplex PCR; TCRdb holds only in-frame clones, not every one. The sample holds approximately 17,000 clones, around 86% seen once. Each patient's relapse followed autologous stem cell transplantation, and brentuximab vedotin exposure varied. Sequenced material: peripheral blood mononuclear cells (PBMCs), taken at baseline. The receptors come from a human donor with classical Hodgkin lymphoma.

The V call is TRBV28, the J call TRBJ1-1; tentatively, D is TRBD1 (5 bases). CDR1 is MDHEN and CDR2 is SYDVKM in the germline V gene. V was clipped by 3 bases and J by 0 bases, with 14 bases between them. The CDR3 runs 16 residues. The DNA for the CDR3 is TGTGCCAGCAGTTTCGAGGGACCCGTCATGAACACTGAAGCTTTCTTT. This encodes CASSFEGPVMNTEAFF. The full variable domain, completed using reference TRBV28 and TRBJ1-1, is DVKVTQSSRYLVKRTGEKVFLECVQDMDHENMFWYRQDPGLGLRLIYFSYDVKMKEKGDIPEGYSVSREKKERFSLILESASTNQTSMYLCASSFEGPVMNTEAFFGQGTRLTVV.

The chain combines TRBV29-1 with TRBJ1-4; D may be TRBD1 (5 bases). V gave up 1 base and J gave up 4 bases, with 13 bases separating them. CDR3 length: 15 amino acids. Germline V gene data show CDR1 as SQVTM and CDR2 as ANQGSEA. The CDR3 sequence is CSVEVGQTLNEKLFF. The CDR3 nucleotides read TGCAGCGTTGAAGTGGGGCAGACCCTTAATGAAAAACTGTTTTTT.

This clone was counted a few times. The rearrangement uses TRBV6-5 and TRBJ1-6, with 8 positions matching TRBD1. CDR3 length: 14 amino acids. Germline values: CDR1 MNHEY, CDR2 SVGAGI. The J segment lost 7 bases and the V segment lost 6 bases, leaving 5 bases of the junction unmatched. The CDR3 bases are TGTGCCAGCAGCCGACAGGGGTGGAATTCACCCCTCCACTTT. Translation: CASSRQGWNSPLHF.

This chain joins TRBV11-2 and TRBJ1-6; D unclear. The V end was cut by 8 bases, the J end by 6 bases, with 11 bases between. Germline assignment: CDR1 SGHAT and CDR2 FQNNGV. CDR3 length: 13 residues. The CDR3 protein is CASSTVTNSPLHF. The CDR3 region has the DNA TGTGCCAGCTCAACGGTAACTAATTCACCCCTCCACTTT.

A single count supports this clone. V gene TRBV4-1 combines with J gene TRBJ2-7, with TRBD1 identical over 9 bases. V shed 1 base and J 6 bases; nucleotides not matched to a gene: 13. This CDR3 is built from 17 residues. Per the germline V gene, CDR1 is MGHRA and CDR2 is YSYEKL. CDR3 bases: TGCGCCAGCAGCCAAGGTCTTGGACAGGGGATCAAAGGCGAGCAGTACTTC. This gives the protein CASSQGLGQGIKGEQYF.

This rearrangement joins TRBV28 to TRBJ2-1; tentative D call: TRBD2 (6 bases). In germline, CDR1 is MDHEN, CDR2 SYDVKM. Trimming removed 6 bases at V and 7 bases at J, with 19 bases between. The CDR3 has 15 amino acids. In DNA form, the CDR3 reads TGTGCCAGCAGCCCCCTTGGCCGGGAGTCGAATGAGCAGTTCTTC. Its protein product is CASSPLGRESNEQFF. Variable domain in full (rest from reference TRBV28 and TRBJ2-1): DVKVTQSSRYLVKRTGEKVFLECVQDMDHENMFWYRQDPGLGLRLIYFSYDVKMKEKGDIPEGYSVSREKKERFSLILESASTNQTSMYLCASSPLGRESNEQFFGPGTRLTVL.

The chain is built from TRBV4-1 and TRBJ1-4, with D maybe TRBD1 (6 bases). Trimming took 3 bases from V and 4 from J, leaving 9 bases between them. This CDR3 region has 14 residues. The V gene's germline CDR1 is MGHRA and CDR2 YSYEKL. CDR3 amino acids: CASSQGAFNEKLFF. The CDR3 DNA reads TGCGCCAGCAGCCAGGGGGCGTTTAATGAAAAACTGTTTTTT.

This chain connects TRBV2 to TRBJ1-1; D is unclear. Germline V gene sequence: CDR1 SNHLY, CDR2 FYNNEI. The CDR3 is 13 amino acids. Trimming removed 6 bases from V and 6 bases from J, with 14 bases in between. CDR3 protein: CASRPAGGAEAFF. The CDR3 bases are TGTGCCAGCAGGCCAGCAGGTGGTGCTGAAGCTTTCTTT.

V is TRBV27 and J is TRBJ2-3; D remains unclear. Germline V gene sequence: CDR1 MNHEY, CDR2 SMNVEV (reference sequence). Trimming removed 6 bases at V and 4 bases at J, with 20 bases between. There are 16 residues in the CDR3. The CDR3 DNA sequence: TGTGCCAGCAGCCTCCTAACCCTAGGAAGGCCAGATACGCAGTATTTT. Amino acids: CASSLLTLGRPDTQYF.

The V call is TRBV11-2, the J call TRBJ2-1; D unresolved. Germline CDR1 reads SGHAT; CDR2 reads FQNNGV. V lost 5 bases and J 10 bases, leaving 12 bases between the germline ends. This CDR3 has 12 residues. The CDR3 region has the DNA TGTGCCAGCAGCCCAAGTAAGGGAGAGCAGTTCTTC. This translates into CASSPSKGEQFF. Drawing the rest from reference TRBV11-2 and TRBJ2-1, the complete variable domain is EAGVAQSPRYKIIEKRQSVAFWCNPISGHATLYWYQQILGQGPKLLIQFQNNGVVDDSQLPKDRFSAERLKGVDSTLKIQPAKLEDSAVYLCASSPSKGEQFFGPGTRLTVL.

The rearrangement uses TRBV6-1 and TRBJ2-1; 11 bases fit TRBD2. Germline loops: CDR1 MNHNS, CDR2 SASEGT. J gave up 7 bases and V 4 bases, and 6 bases lay outside the gene matches. The CDR3 consists of 15 residues. Written as DNA, the CDR3 is TGTGCCAGCAGTGTGAAGGTAGCGGGAGGGAATGAGCAGTTCTTC. Encoded protein: CASSVKVAGGNEQFF.

Comment on this clone: Distinct nucleotide sequences in the sample also encode this CDR3. This chain uses TRBV29-1 with TRBJ2-7; 7 nucleotides agree with TRBD2. V shed 2 bases and J 3 bases; nucleotides not matched to a gene: 1. Germline V gene data show CDR1 as SQVTM and CDR2 as ANQGSEA. This CDR3 spans 12 amino acids. CDR3 sequence: CSVESGGYEQYF. Written as DNA, the CDR3 is TGCAGCGTTGAATCGGGAGGCTACGAGCAGTACTTC.

CDR3 amino acids: CASSGGAGLYNEQFF. DNA for the CDR3: TGCGCCAGCAGCGGGGGAGCGGGACTCTACAATGAGCAGTTCTTC. The V call is TRBV5-1, the J call TRBJ2-1, with 7 bases identical to TRBD2. V was pared by 4 bases and J by 3 bases, with 7 bases of the junction left unmatched. This CDR3 spans 15 amino acids. The V gene's germline CDR1 is SGHRS and CDR2 YFSETQ. Full variable domain (remainder filled in from reference TRBV5-1 and TRBJ2-1): KAGVTQTPRYLIKTRGQQVTLSCSPISGHRSVSWYQQTPGQGLQFLFEYFSETQRNKGNFPGRFSGRQFSNSRSEMNVSTLELGDSALYLCASSGGAGLYNEQFFGPGTRLTVL.

CDR3 region: CASSPPLDRSSNEQFF. The CDR3, as DNA: TGTGCCAGCTCACCACCGTTGGACAGGTCGTCTAATGAGCAGTTCTTC. The chain is built from TRBV18 and TRBJ2-1; 7 nucleotides align to TRBD1. Trimming removed 0 bases from V and 7 bases from J; junction bases left unmatched: 9. There are 16 residues in the CDR3. The germline CDR1 and CDR2 sequences are KGHSH and LQKENI.

The chain links TRBV15 to TRBJ2-5; D is unresolved. The V gene's germline CDR1 is LNHNV and CDR2 YYDKDF (reference sequence). CDR3 length: 15 residues. Trimming stripped 1 base from V and 2 bases from J, with 11 bases between. CDR3 bases: TGTGCCACCAGCAGAGGGGTACATACACAAGAGACCCAGTACTTC. This encodes CATSRGVHTQETQYF.

This clone was seen once. The chain combines TRBV5-4 with TRBJ1-3, with TRBD1 as a possible D gene (6 bases). The V end lost 5 bases, the J end lost 0 bases, and 21 bases lay between the germline ends. CDR3 length: 18 residues. The germline CDR1 and CDR2 sequences are SGHNT and YYREEE (reference sequence). CDR3 protein: CASRPGPRGGISGNTIYF. The CDR3, as DNA: TGTGCCAGCAGGCCGGGACCTCGCGGGGGCATCTCTGGAAACACCATATATTTT. Drawing the rest from reference TRBV5-4 and TRBJ1-3, the complete variable domain is ETGVTQSPTHLIKTRGQQVTLRCSSQSGHNTVSWYQQALGQGPQFIFQYYREEENGRGNFPPRFSGLQFPNYSSELNVNALELDDSALYLCASRPGPRGGISGNTIYFGEGSWLTVV.

This sequence joins TRBV2 and TRBJ2-7; 7 bases line up with TRBD1. V was pared by 6 bases and J by 2 bases, with 4 bases of the junction left unmatched. Per the germline V gene, CDR1 is SNHLY and CDR2 is FYNNEI. This CDR3 has 13 amino acids. CDR3 in amino acids: CASRPTGTYEQYF. The CDR3 DNA is TGTGCCAGCAGGCCGACAGGGACCTACGAGCAGTACTTC. Based on the CDR3 plus reference TRBV2 and TRBJ2-7, the full variable domain is EPEVTQTPSHQVTQMGQEVILRCVPISNHLYFYWYRQILGQKVEFLVSFYNNEISEKSEIFDDQFSVERPDGSNFTLKIRSTKLEDSAMYFCASRPTGTYEQYFGPGTRLTVT.

By sample share, this clone is medium-sized (0.01 to 0.1%). V usage is TRBV9 and J usage is TRBJ2-2, with D maybe TRBD2 (5 bases). This CDR3 region has 14 residues. Germline V gene lookup returns CDR1 SGDLS and CDR2 YYNGEE. The V gene lost 0 bases and the J gene lost 5 bases, with 8 bases spanning the gap. The chain's CDR3 is CASSVERDTGELFF. CDR3 bases: TGTGCCAGCAGCGTAGAACGGGATACCGGGGAGCTGTTTTTT.

The rearrangement links TRBV19 to TRBJ2-1, with a weak D call TRBD2 (5 bases). Germline values: CDR1 LNHDA, CDR2 SQIVND (reference sequence). Between the trimmed V and J ends, which lost 1 base and 2 bases, there was a span of 12 bases. This CDR3 spans 16 amino acids. The CDR3 protein is CASSIGGTGAYNEQFF. The CDR3 DNA reads TGTGCCAGTAGTATAGGGGGTACCGGGGCCTACAATGAGCAGTTCTTC.

V and J are TRBV6-1 and TRBJ1-1, with 8 bases lining up with TRBD1. Germline CDR1 reads MNHNS; CDR2 reads SASEGT. This CDR3 region has 12 residues. Losses at the gene ends were 6 bases for V and 11 bases for J; bases not matched to a gene: 8. The CDR3 spells CASRWDRLEAFF. DNA for the CDR3: TGTGCCAGCAGATGGGACAGGTTGGAGGCTTTCTTT.

J is TRBJ2-6 and V is TRBV12-2; no DNA check was done on the table's D call, TRBD2. TRBV12-2 is marked as a pseudogene. This CDR3 is 18 amino acids long. This CDR3 reads CASRRHWTPQSRANVLTF. CDR3 in DNA: TGTGCAAGTCGCAGGCATTGGACTCCACAAAGTCGGGCCAACGTCCTGACTTTC.

The chain employs TRBV5-4 and TRBJ2-5; TRBD2 agrees at 15 bases. This CDR3 contains 16 residues. The ends lost 0 bases at V and 5 bases at J; junction bases unmatched: 2. Germline CDR1 reads SGHNT; CDR2 reads YYREEE (reference sequence). The CDR3, as DNA: TGTGCCAGCAGCTTGGGTGGACTAGCGGGAGGGGAGACCCAGTACTTC. Residues: CASSLGGLAGGETQYF.